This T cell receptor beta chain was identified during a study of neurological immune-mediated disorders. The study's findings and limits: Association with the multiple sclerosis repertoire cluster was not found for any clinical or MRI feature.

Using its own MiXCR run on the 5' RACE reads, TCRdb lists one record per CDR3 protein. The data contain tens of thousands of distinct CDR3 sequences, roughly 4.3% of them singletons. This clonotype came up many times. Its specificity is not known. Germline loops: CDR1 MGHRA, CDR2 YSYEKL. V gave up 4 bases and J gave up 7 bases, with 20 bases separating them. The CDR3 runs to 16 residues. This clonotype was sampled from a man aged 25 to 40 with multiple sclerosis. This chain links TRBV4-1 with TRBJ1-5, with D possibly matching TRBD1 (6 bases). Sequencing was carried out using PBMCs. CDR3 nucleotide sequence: TGCGCCAGCAGCCCTCTCCTCCAAGGGGGAAACCAGCCCCAGCATTTT. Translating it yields CASSPLLQGGNQPQHF.